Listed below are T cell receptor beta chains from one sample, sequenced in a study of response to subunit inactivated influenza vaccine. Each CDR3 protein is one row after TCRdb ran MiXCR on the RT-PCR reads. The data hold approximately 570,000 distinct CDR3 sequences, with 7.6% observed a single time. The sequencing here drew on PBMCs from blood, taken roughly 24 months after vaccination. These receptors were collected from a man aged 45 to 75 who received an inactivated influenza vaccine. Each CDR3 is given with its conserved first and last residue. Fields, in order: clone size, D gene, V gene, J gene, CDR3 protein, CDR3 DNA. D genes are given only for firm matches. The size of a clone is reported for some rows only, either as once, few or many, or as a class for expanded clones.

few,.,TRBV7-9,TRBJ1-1,CASSRSGPHNTEAFF,TGTGCCAGCAGCCGATCGGGACCACACAACACTGAAGCTTTCTTT
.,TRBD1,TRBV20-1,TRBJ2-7,CSATWDSYEQYF,TGCAGTGCTACCTGGGACAGCTACGAGCAGTACTTC
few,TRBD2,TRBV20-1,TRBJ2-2,CSAVGGRRNGELFF,TGCAGTGCAGTCGGGGGGAGACGGAACGGGGAGCTGTTTTTT
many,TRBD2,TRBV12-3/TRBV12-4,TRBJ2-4,CASAGDIQYF,TGTGCCAGCGCGGGAGACATTCAGTACTTC
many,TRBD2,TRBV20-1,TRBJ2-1,CSAISGGEHNEQFF,TGCAGTGCTATTAGCGGGGGTGAGCACAATGAGCAGTTCTTC
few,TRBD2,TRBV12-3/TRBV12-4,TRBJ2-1,CASRVAGGPNEQFF,TGTGCCAGCAGGGTAGCGGGGGGGCCTAATGAGCAGTTCTTC
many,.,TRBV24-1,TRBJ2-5,CATSDPLQHQETQYF,TGTGCCACCAGTGATCCCCTCCAGCACCAAGAGACCCAGTACTTC
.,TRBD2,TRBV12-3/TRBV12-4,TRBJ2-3,CASKIAGGATDTQYF,TGTGCCAGCAAAATAGCGGGGGGTGCCACAGATACGCAGTATTTT
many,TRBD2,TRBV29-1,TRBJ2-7,CSVASGRNEQYF,TGCAGCGTTGCTAGCGGGAGGAACGAGCAGTACTTC
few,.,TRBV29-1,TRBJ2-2,CSVGANRVGELFF,TGCAGCGTTGGGGCCAACAGGGTCGGGGAGCTGTTTTTT
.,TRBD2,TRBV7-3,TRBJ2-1,CASSIAGPSYNEQFF,TGTGCCAGCAGCATAGCGGGGCCTTCCTACAATGAGCAGTTCTTC
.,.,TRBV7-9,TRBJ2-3,CASSLVSGTSTDTQYF,TGTGCCAGCAGCTTAGTGAGCGGAACTAGCACAGATACGCAGTATTTT
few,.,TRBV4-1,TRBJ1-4,CASSRGGGANEKLFF,TGCGCCAGCAGCCGGGGGGGCGGGGCTAATGAAAAACTGTTTTTT
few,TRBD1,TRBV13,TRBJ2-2,CASSRTPGQGINRELFF,TGTGCCAGCAGCCGAACACCGGGACAGGGAATTAACAGGGAGCTGTTTTTT
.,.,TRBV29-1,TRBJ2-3,CSVEGSGQPDTQYF,TGCAGCGTTGAAGGGTCCGGTCAGCCAGATACGCAGTATTTT
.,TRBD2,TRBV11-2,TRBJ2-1,CASSPGLAGLLGSYNEQFF,TGTGCCAGCAGCCCAGGACTAGCGGGCCTTTTAGGGTCCTACAATGAGCAGTTCTTC
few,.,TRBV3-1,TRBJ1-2,CASSQDTGTVVRGYTF,TGTGCCAGCAGCCAGGACACCGGGACGGTCGTCAGGGGCTACACCTTC
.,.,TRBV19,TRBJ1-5,CASSIGGYQPQHF,TGTGCCAGTAGTATAGGGGGGTATCAGCCCCAGCATTTT
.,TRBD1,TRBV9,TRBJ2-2,CASSVGQGAMNTGELFF,TGTGCCAGCAGCGTAGGCCAGGGGGCCATGAACACCGGGGAGCTGTTTTTT
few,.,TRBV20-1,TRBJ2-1,CSASGTTHKGYNEQFF,TGCAGTGCTTCCGGGACCACACATAAGGGCTACAATGAGCAGTTCTTC
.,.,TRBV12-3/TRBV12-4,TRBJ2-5,CASSPPVWWEETQYF,TGTGCCAGCAGTCCCCCAGTGTGGTGGGAAGAGACCCAGTACTTC
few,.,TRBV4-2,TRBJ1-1,CASSQDIRADNTEAFF,TGTGCCAGCAGCCAAGATATAAGGGCAGATAACACTGAAGCTTTCTTT
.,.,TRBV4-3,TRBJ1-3,CASSQGISGNTIYF,TGCGCCAGCAGCCAAGGGATCTCTGGAAACACCATATATTTT
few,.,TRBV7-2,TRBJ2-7,CASSLGPLYEQYF,TGTGCCAGCAGCTTAGGACCGCTCTACGAGCAGTACTTC
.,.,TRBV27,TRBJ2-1,CASSLSGHPSNNEQFF,TGTGCCAGCAGTTTATCGGGACATCCGAGTAACAATGAGCAGTTCTTC
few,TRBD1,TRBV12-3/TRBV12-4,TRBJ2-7,CASSLTGGFYEQYF,TGTGCCAGCAGTTTAACAGGGGGCTTTTACGAGCAGTACTTC
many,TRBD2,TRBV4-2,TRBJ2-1,CASLGTSGGPESHEQFF,TGTGCCAGTCTCGGGACTAGCGGGGGCCCAGAAAGCCATGAGCAGTTCTTC
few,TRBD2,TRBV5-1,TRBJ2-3,CASSLVSGGRTDTQYF,TGCGCCAGCAGCTTGGTTAGCGGGGGACGCACAGATACGCAGTATTTT
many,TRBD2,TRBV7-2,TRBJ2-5,CASSYTSGLVETQYF,TGTGCCAGCAGCTACACTAGCGGGTTGGTGGAGACCCAGTACTTC
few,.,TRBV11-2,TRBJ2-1,CASSLDRLGGAEQFF,TGTGCCAGCAGCTTAGACCGACTAGGGGGGGCTGAGCAGTTCTTC
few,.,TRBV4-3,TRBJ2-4,CASSQDLAGIQYF,TGCGCCAGCAGCCAAGATTTAGCCGGCATTCAGTACTTC
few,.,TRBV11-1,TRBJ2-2,CASSPALGVPGELFF,TGTGCCAGCAGCCCAGCCTTAGGAGTGCCCGGGGAGCTGTTTTTT
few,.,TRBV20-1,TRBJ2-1,CSARAGVGYNEQFF,TGCAGTGCTAGAGCTGGGGTCGGTTACAATGAGCAGTTCTTC
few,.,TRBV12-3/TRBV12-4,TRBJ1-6,CASSRLDSGNSPLHF,TGTGCCAGCAGTCGCTTAGACAGTGGGAATTCACCCCTCCACTTT
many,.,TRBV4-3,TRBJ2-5,CASSQGRLAQETQYF,TGCGCCAGCAGCCAAGGAAGGCTCGCCCAAGAGACCCAGTACTTC
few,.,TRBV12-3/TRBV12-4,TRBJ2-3,CASTQSDTQYF,TGTGCCAGCACCCAATCAGATACGCAGTATTTT
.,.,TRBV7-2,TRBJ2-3,CASSFTDSRTDTQYF,TGTGCCAGCAGCTTTACAGACTCCCGCACAGATACGCAGTATTTT
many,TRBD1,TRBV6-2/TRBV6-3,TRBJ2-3,CASSRDRVADTQYF,TGTGCCAGCAGTCGGGACAGGGTTGCAGATACGCAGTATTTT
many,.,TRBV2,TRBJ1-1,CASTRAGTEAFF,TGTGCCAGCACCAGGGCCGGCACTGAAGCTTTCTTT
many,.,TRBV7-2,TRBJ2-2,CASSLVANTGELFF,TGTGCCAGCAGCTTAGTAGCGAACACCGGGGAGCTGTTTTTT
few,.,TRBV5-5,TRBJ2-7,CASSLEVRAYEQYF,TGTGCCAGCAGCTTGGAAGTTAGGGCCTACGAGCAGTACTTC
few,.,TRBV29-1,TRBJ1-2,CSVEGGGGGYTF,TGCAGCGTTGAAGGAGGGGGGGGTGGCTACACCTTC
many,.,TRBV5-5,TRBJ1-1,CASSLVMREAFF,TGTGCCAGCAGCTTAGTCATGAGGGAAGCTTTCTTT
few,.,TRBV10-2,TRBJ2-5,CASGTGLQETQYF,TGCGCCAGCGGAACCGGGCTCCAAGAGACCCAGTACTTC
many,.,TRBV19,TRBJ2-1,CASSTRDANEQFF,TGTGCCAGTAGTACCAGGGATGCTAATGAGCAGTTCTTC
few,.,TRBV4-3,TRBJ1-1,CASSQDFTSGTKNTEAFF,TGCGCCAGCAGCCAAGATTTTACGTCAGGCACCAAGAACACTGAAGCTTTCTTT
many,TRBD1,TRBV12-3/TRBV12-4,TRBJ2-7,CASSLGRRMFGTGPPRSSYEQYF,TGTGCCAGCAGTTTAGGCCGACGAATGTTTGGGACAGGGCCACCAAGGAGCTCCTACGAGCAGTACTTC
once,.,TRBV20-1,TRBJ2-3,CSAEKSEVQTDTQYF,TGCAGTGCTGAAAAGAGCGAGGTCCAAACAGATACGCAGTATTTT
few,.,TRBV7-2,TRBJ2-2,CASSLGAAGTGELFF,TGTGCCAGCAGCTTAGGCGCGGCAGGCACCGGGGAGCTGTTTTTT
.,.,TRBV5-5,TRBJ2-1,CASSFQRLVNEQFF,TGTGCCAGCAGCTTCCAAAGGCTGGTTAATGAGCAGTTCTTC
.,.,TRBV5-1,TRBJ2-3,CASSLGQGWPDTQYF,TGCGCCAGCAGCTTGGGGCAGGGATGGCCAGATACGCAGTATTTT
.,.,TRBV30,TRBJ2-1,CAWSQPNRRNEQFF,TGTGCCTGGAGCCAACCCAACAGGCGCAATGAGCAGTTCTTC
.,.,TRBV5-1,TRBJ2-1,CASRLGRGEQFF,TGCGCCAGCAGACTGGGAAGGGGTGAGCAGTTCTTC
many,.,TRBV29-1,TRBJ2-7,CSVGSTYEQYF,TGCAGCGTTGGTTCCACCTACGAGCAGTACTTC
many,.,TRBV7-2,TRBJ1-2,CASSDYPSYGYTF,TGTGCCAGCAGCGACTACCCTAGCTATGGCTACACCTTC